This T cell receptor (beta chain) came from a study of coeliac disease (dated by TCRdb to 2021 to 2024). Study-wide context: Each coeliac patient was placed into one of three groups: newly diagnosed active disease, refractory coeliac disease type I, or disease controlled by a gluten-free diet. The aim was to characterise TR repertoires of small intestinal T cells in active, refractory type I and gluten-free-diet-treated coeliac disease. Because high-resolution HLA typing was not available, biased TRBV7-2 usage was queried as a proof of principle. Next-generation sequencing of rearranged TRB and TRG CDR3 regions was used on small intestinal lymphocyte fractions taken from coeliac and non-coeliac patients. TRB sequencing worked for samples from about 28 subjects, and these included 24 paired bulk unsorted intraepithelial and lamina propria cell samples. The full study included around 30 patients: some 22 with serologically confirmed coeliac disease and 8 controls with non-small intestinal disorders.

Study-wide findings and limitations: The authors considered the approach unsuitable for unbiased detection of gliadin-specific T cells, which are scarce and rarely shared between patients. Published gliadin-specific TRB sequences turned up in about 55% of the 18 coeliac lamina propria samples, compared with only 1 of 6 controls. Compared with controls, active coeliac intraepithelial and lamina propria samples had TRB and TRG repertoires of lower clonality, which suggests that diverse T cells were recruited. The separation of intraepithelial from lamina propria cells did not yield high-purity fractions, so cross-contamination between compartments was possible. TRB repertoires were mostly private, with most amino acid sequences found in only one sample, and V-gene usage showed no significant difference between disease groups.

Cells were frozen in liquid nitrogen in DMSO/FBS as aliquots of about 500,000 cells, with a single aliquot from each fraction going to sequencing. Every one of the 30 patients in the study had endoscopy and a small intestinal biopsy. To release lamina propria cells, the biopsy tissue left over after intraepithelial cell isolation was digested with collagenase. The Qiagen DNeasy blood extraction kit was used to extract genomic DNA from the frozen unsorted cell fractions. This clone was counted between two and nine times. Its antigen target is currently unknown. No much larger clonotype is one base removed from it; base qualities were not supplied. Library generation was performed with the immunoSEQ multiplex PCR assay. The TR loci underwent multiplexed PCR amplification, with J gene segments targeted by reverse primers and V gene segments targeted by forward primers. The Illumina HiSeq System was used to sequence the amplified CDR3 regions. The published analysis was carried out like this. Closely related reads were merged by a nearest-neighbour algorithm to remove PCR and sequencing errors and to collapse the data into unique sequences. Two measures summarised the repertoires: clonality, and T cell density, defined as TR molecules per amount of genomic DNA input. CDR3 amino acid sequences present in at least 80% of unsorted samples were defined as public TRs and were then tested for differential abundance between coeliac and control samples. Every lamina propria sample was searched for matches to a list of around 200 published gliadin-specific TRB sequences. Differences in clonality and density between disease groups were tested by Kruskal-Wallis tests, followed by Dunn post-tests. The clones in this table, taken by TCRdb from immuneACCESS, are in-frame only. Not every clone is retained; where verified, under half of the shortfall comes from an unresolved V gene, and the cause of the rest is unknown. V and J calls plus clone size are reproduced from that table; the DNA served to infer D and trimming. Across this sample there are about 4,800 clones, with 65% to 85% seen only once. The top ten clones comprise roughly 5.5% of the sample.

Counted from cysteine to phenylalanine, this CDR3 has 13 amino acids. CDR3 DNA only is kept here, 39 bases in frame from base 1. Trimming costs V 7 bases and J 7 bases, and their ends lie 16 bases apart. CDR1 SNHLY and CDR2 FYNNEI were looked up in the germline V gene. Sequencing was carried out using lamina propria lymphocytes from the gut. The sample's cell subset or site label, in plain terms: lamina propria cell (LPC) fraction of small intestinal biopsy. Recombination joined TRBV2 with TRBJ1-2; TRBD1 is a weak D gene call, 5 bases matching. This clonotype originated in a woman aged 18-29 years with active celiac disease. CDR3 protein: CASIRGVERGYTF. The DNA sequence follows: TGTGCCAGCATCCGGGGGGTAGAACGTGGCTACACCTTC.